This is a list of T cell receptor beta chains from one sample in a study of blood T cell repertoires in COVID-19. Clones were sequenced by immunoSEQ multiplex PCR, and TCRdb holds only the in-frame ones, with some missing. The sample has roughly 120,000 clones; less than 90% are singletons. The sample taken for sequencing was peripheral blood. Receptor source: a woman aged 55-69 years with acute or convalescent COVID-19. Each CDR3 is given with its conserved first and last residue. The order of the fields is D gene, clone size, V gene, J gene, CDR3 protein, CDR3 DNA. D genes are given only for firm matches. Not every row has a clone size; where given, it reads once, few, many or a size class.

TRBD1	.	TRBV27	TRBJ1-5	CASRTGGQPQHF	TGTGCCAGCAGGACAGGGGGCCAGCCCCAGCATTTT
TRBD1	.	TRBV7-8	TRBJ2-7	CASSEGQGARVEQYF	TGTGCCAGCAGCGAAGGACAGGGGGCGCGAGTCGAGCAGTACTTC
TRBD1	.	TRBV3-1/TRBV3-2	TRBJ2-7	CASSPTGQAYEQYF	TGTGCCAGCAGCCCGACGGGACAGGCCTACGAGCAGTACTTC
TRBD2	.	TRBV19	TRBJ2-1	CASSKGAGMYNEQFF	TGTGCCAGTAGTAAGGGAGCGGGGATGTACAATGAGCAGTTCTTC
TRBD1	.	TRBV10-2	TRBJ1-2	CASMEGTRGAYGYTF	TGCGCCAGCATGGAAGGAACCAGGGGGGCCTATGGCTACACCTTC
.	.	TRBV9	TRBJ1-3	CASSADTPASGNTIYF	TGTGCCAGCAGCGCCGACACTCCGGCCTCTGGAAACACCATATATTTT
TRBD2	.	TRBV29-1	TRBJ2-7	CSVAEVAGRSYEQYF	TGCAGCGTTGCTGAGGTAGCGGGACGTTCCTACGAGCAGTACTTC
TRBD1	.	TRBV28	TRBJ1-5	CASSLGDRVLFSSNQPQHF	TGTGCCAGCAGTTTGGGGGACAGGGTTTTATTTAGTAGCAATCAGCCCCAGCATTTT
.	.	TRBV6-5	TRBJ1-1	CASRPSKQVTEAFF	TGTGCCAGCAGACCATCAAAACAGGTTACTGAAGCTTTCTTT
TRBD2	.	TRBV28	TRBJ2-3	CASSSGQGGTDTQYF	TGTGCCAGCAGTTCGGGTCAGGGAGGGACAGATACGCAGTATTTT
.	once	TRBV13	TRBJ1-5	CASSFSLGGRGNQPQHF	TGTGCCAGCAGCTTTTCTCTGGGCGGACGGGGTAATCAGCCCCAGCATTTT
.	.	TRBV3-1/TRBV3-2	TRBJ1-2	CASSQAEQGRGYTF	TGTGCCAGCAGCCAAGCAGAGCAGGGGCGTGGCTACACCTTC
.	.	TRBV7-3	TRBJ1-1	CASSLRGQDEAFF	TGTGCCAGCAGCTTAAGGGGGCAGGATGAAGCTTTCTTT
.	.	TRBV28	TRBJ2-7	CASSTGSSYEQYF	TGTGCCAGCAGCACAGGGTCATCCTACGAGCAGTACTTC
.	.	TRBV6-1	TRBJ2-7	CASSEAVGLEQYF	TGTGCCAGCAGTGAAGCGGTCGGGTTGGAGCAGTACTTC
TRBD1	.	TRBV7-2	TRBJ1-2	CASSSHQAGQGYGYTF	TGTGCCAGCAGCTCGCACCAGGCGGGACAGGGGTATGGCTACACCTTC
TRBD2	few	TRBV10-3	TRBJ2-7	CAISEAGTSLSEQYF	TGTGCCATCAGTGAGGCCGGGACTAGTCTCTCCGAGCAGTACTTC
.	.	TRBV21-1	TRBJ2-5	CASSKGKGKETQYF	TGTGCCAGCAGCAAAGGAAAGGGGAAAGAGACCCAGTACTTC